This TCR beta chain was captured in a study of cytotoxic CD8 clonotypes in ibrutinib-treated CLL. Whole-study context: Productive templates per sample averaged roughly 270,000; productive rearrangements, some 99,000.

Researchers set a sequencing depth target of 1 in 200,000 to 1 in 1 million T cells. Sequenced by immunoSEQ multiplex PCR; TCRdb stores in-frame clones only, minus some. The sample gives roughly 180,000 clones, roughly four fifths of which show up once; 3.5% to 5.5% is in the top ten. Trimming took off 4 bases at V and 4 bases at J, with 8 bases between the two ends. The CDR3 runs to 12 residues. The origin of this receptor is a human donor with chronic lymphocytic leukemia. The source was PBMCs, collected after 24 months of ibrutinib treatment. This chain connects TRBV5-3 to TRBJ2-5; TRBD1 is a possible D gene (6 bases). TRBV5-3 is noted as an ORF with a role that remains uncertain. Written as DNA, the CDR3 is TGTGCCAGAAGCAACAGGGCAGAGACCCAGTACTTC. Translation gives CARSNRAETQYF.